The 27 T cell receptor beta chains reported below all come from one sample, sequenced in a study of glioma-infiltrating T cells after dendritic cell vaccination. Sequenced by immunoSEQ multiplex PCR; TCRdb stores in-frame clones only, minus some. The sample contains 510 or so clones, around 80% of which appear only once. Sequencing used tumor tissue, obtained before dendritic cell vaccination. The receptors were sampled from a human donor with glioblastoma.

In its sample, this clone was seen once. The chain is built from TRBV4-3 and TRBJ1-4; 7 positions agree with TRBD1. The V gene end was trimmed by 0 bases and the J gene end by 7 bases; junction bases not matched to a gene: 11. CDR1 is LGHNA, CDR2 YSLEER, per germline. The CDR3 sequence is 17 residues long. CDR3 nucleotides: TGCGCCAGCAGCCAAGAGCACTCAGGGGGAAGGTTTGAAAAACTGTTTTTT. Translating gives CASSQEHSGGRFEKLFF.

The chain uses TRBV19 and TRBJ1-4; 7 bases map to TRBD1. The CDR3 covers 14 residues. CDR1 and CDR2 (germline): LNHDA, SQIVND (reference sequence). J gave up 4 bases and V 6 bases, and 5 bases lay outside the gene matches. CDR3 residues: CASRIGTVNEKLFF. The CDR3, as DNA: TGTGCCAGTAGAATCGGGACAGTTAATGAAAAACTGTTTTTT.

The chain employs TRBV19 and TRBJ1-2; TRBD1 might be the D (5 bases). The CDR3 runs 13 residues. The germline CDR1 and CDR2 sequences are LNHDA and SQIVND (reference sequence). V was cut by 7 bases and J by 4 bases, with 13 bases left in between. CDR3: CASTLGRGYGYTF. The CDR3 DNA is TGTGCCAGTACCCTGGGGCGCGGCTATGGCTACACCTTC.

This sequence joins TRBV28 and TRBJ1-6; D is undetermined. The V gene lost 4 bases and the J gene lost 6 bases, with 13 bases spanning the gap. The CDR3 has 15 amino acids. Germline-derived CDR1 and CDR2 are MDHEN and SYDVKM. The CDR3 DNA sequence: TGTGCCAGCAGTTCTCATATGGGGAGTAATTCACCCCTCCACTTT. It yields the protein CASSSHMGSNSPLHF.

This sequence joins TRBV7-2 and TRBJ2-1; a weak D match, TRBD2 (5 bases). This CDR3 is built from 15 residues. The germline V gene has CDR1 SGHTA and CDR2 FQGNSA. Between the trimmed V and J ends, which lost 5 bases and 1 base, there was a span of 12 bases. The CDR3 sequence is CASSPRTSSYNEQFF. CDR3 sequence (DNA): TGTGCCAGCAGCCCACGTACTAGTTCCTACAATGAGCAGTTCTTC.

The CDR3 nucleotides are TGTGCCAGCTCACCACCGAGGAAAGCAGGGTCCAATGAGCAGTTCTTC. Amino acid sequence: CASSPPRKAGSNEQFF. The chain carries TRBV18 and TRBJ2-1; weak D call: TRBD1 (5 bases). Germline values: CDR1 KGHSH, CDR2 LQKENI. The CDR3 covers 16 residues. Trimming pared 0 bases from V and 6 bases from J, leaving 15 bases between.

J is TRBJ2-7 and V is TRBV5-6; 7 nucleotides agree with TRBD1. V lost 0 bases and J lost 11; bases outside the gene matches: 5. CDR1 and CDR2 (germline): SGHDT, YYEEEE. CDR3 size: 12 residues. Here the CDR3 reads CASSLGGQVEYF. The CDR3 coding sequence is TGTGCCAGCAGCTTGGGCGGACAGGTGGAGTACTTC.

This clone was seen a single time. This chain uses TRBV7-2 with TRBJ2-7; possibly TRBD2 for D (7 bases). The V and J ends lost 4 bases and 0 bases respectively, with 16 bases between them. CDR1 and CDR2 from the germline V gene are SGHTA and FQGNSA. The length of the CDR3 is 16 residues. The DNA for the CDR3 is TGTGCCAGCAGCTCCTGGGGGGGCCCGAGCTCCTACGAGCAGTACTTC. This sequence encodes CASSSWGGPSSYEQYF.

The chain links TRBV5-1 to TRBJ1-1; the match to TRBD1 covers 9 bases. The germline V gene encodes CDR1 SGHRS and CDR2 YFSETQ. This CDR3 has 14 residues. V gave up 4 bases and J gave up 1 base; unmatched junction bases: 2. The CDR3 nucleotides are TGCGCCAGCAGCCCGGGACAGGGGAACACTGAAGCTTTCTTT. This encodes CASSPGQGNTEAFF.

This clone was seen only once. In nucleotides, the CDR3 is TGTGCCATCAGTGAGTCAGGGCGGGAGGGTGAGCAGTTCTTC. Protein: CAISESGREGEQFF. The chain recombines TRBV10-3 with TRBJ2-1; the match to TRBD2 covers 9 bases. The junction had 3 bases not matched to a gene; V was cut back by 0 bases and J by 9 bases. This CDR3 is 14 amino acids long. The germline CDR1 and CDR2 sequences are ENHRY and SYGVKD.

V gene TRBV20-1 combines with J gene TRBJ2-5; no clear D. Trimming shortened V by 0 bases and J by 9 bases, and 8 bases separated the two germline ends. The CDR3 consists of 11 residues. Germline-derived CDR1 and CDR2 are DFQATT and SNEGSKA (reference sequence). The CDR3 is CSARDRRAQYF. CDR3 DNA: TGCAGTGCTAGAGATAGGAGAGCCCAGTACTTC.

The rearrangement joins TRBV4-1 to TRBJ1-2, with unresolved D. Germline V lookup: CDR1 MGHRA, CDR2 YSYEKL. Trimming removed 1 base at V and 3 bases at J, with 15 bases between. The CDR3 contains 16 residues. CDR3: CASSQGDMPNDYGYTF. CDR3 bases: TGCGCCAGCAGCCAAGGAGACATGCCCAATGACTATGGCTACACCTTC.

V and J are TRBV14 and TRBJ1-4; unclear D gene. The CDR3 contains 14 residues. Per the germline V gene, CDR1 is SGHDN and CDR2 is FVKESK. The V end was cut by 4 bases, the J end by 0 bases, with 6 bases between. The CDR3 loop is CASSPYATNEKLFF. DNA of the CDR3: TGTGCCAGCAGCCCCTATGCAACTAATGAAAAACTGTTTTTT. Using reference TRBV14 and TRBJ1-4 for the parts outside the CDR3, the full variable domain is EAGVTQFPSHSVIEKGQTVTLRCDPISGHDNLYWYRRVMGKEIKFLLHFVKESKQDESGMPNNRFLAERTGGTYSTLKVQPAELEDSGVYFCASSPYATNEKLFFGSGTQLSVL.

This chain uses TRBV28 with TRBJ2-6, with D maybe TRBD1 (5 bases). The CDR3 has 16 amino acids. V lost 6 bases and J 4 bases, leaving 16 bases between the germline ends. Germline lookup yields CDR1 MDHEN and CDR2 SYDVKM. The CDR3 coding sequence is TGTGCCAGCAGGCGCACCCAGGGATCCGGGGCCAACGTCCTGACTTTC. Protein sequence: CASRRTQGSGANVLTF.

The chain couples TRBV14 to TRBJ1-1, with TRBD1 identical over 7 bases. Germline assignment: CDR1 SGHDN and CDR2 FVKESK. The CDR3 loop spans 16 amino acids. The trim removed 2 bases at V and 3 bases at J, leaving 9 bases unmatched. The CDR3 DNA follows: TGTGCCAGCAGCCAACCCAGAGGGGGCGCTGACACTGAAGCTTTCTTT. Amino acids: CASSQPRGGADTEAFF.

The chain combines TRBV5-4 with TRBJ2-2, with TRBD2 matching 12 bases. Germline assignment: CDR1 SGHNT and CDR2 YYREEE (reference sequence). The CDR3 is made up of 16 amino acids. V trimming: 6 bases; J trimming: 6 bases; junction bases outside the gene matches: 9. CDR3 DNA sequence: TGTGCCAGCACCAAACGACTAGCGGGGGTCGCCGGGGAGCTGTTTTTT. The encoded protein is CASTKRLAGVAGELFF.

This chain uses TRBV19 with TRBJ1-1; unclear D gene. The V end was cut by 6 bases, the J end by 6 bases, with 17 bases between. The CDR3 is 14 amino acids. CDR1 and CDR2 (germline): LNHDA, SQIVND (reference sequence). CDR3 nucleotides: TGTGCCAGTAGGGGAGAAGTTATTCGACCTGAAGCTTTCTTT. It is translated as CASRGEVIRPEAFF. Together with reference TRBV19 and TRBJ1-1, the CDR3 gives the full variable domain: DGGITQSPKYLFRKEGQNVTLSCEQNLNHDAMYWYRQDPGQGLRLIYYSQIVNDFQKGDIAEGYSVSREKKESFPLTVTSAQKNPTAFYLCASRGEVIRPEAFFGQGTRLTVV.

This chain links TRBV28 with TRBJ1-2; D is possibly TRBD1 (6 bases). CDR3 length equals 14 residues. Trimming shortened V by 4 bases and J by 8 bases, and 17 bases separated the two germline ends. In germline, CDR1 is MDHEN, CDR2 SYDVKM. As DNA, the CDR3 is TGTGCCAGCAGTTCAGGACAGCCTGAGAGGGGCTACACCTTC. It specifies CASSSGQPERGYTF.

This clone has a single count. The rearrangement links TRBV5-1 to TRBJ2-7; 10 nucleotides match TRBD1. Germline V lookup: CDR1 SGHRS, CDR2 YFSETQ. The CDR3 is 14 residues long. With 4 bases clipped from V and 6 bases from J, the junction kept 7 bases outside the gene matches. Written as DNA, the CDR3 is TGCGCCAGCAGCCCGGGACAGGGGACGGTCGAGCAGTACTTC. Amino acids: CASSPGQGTVEQYF.

V gene TRBV18 combines with J gene TRBJ1-5; 9 nucleotides agree with TRBD1. CDR1 is KGHSH and CDR2 is LQKENI in the germline V gene. This CDR3 contains 14 residues. J was trimmed by 6 bases and V by 4 bases; bases with no gene match: 4. The CDR3 nucleotides are TGTGCCAGCTCACTTGGACAGGGGTTTCAGCCCCAGCATTTT. It encodes CASSLGQGFQPQHF.

The chain employs TRBV5-1 and TRBJ2-1, with TRBD2 matching 10 bases. CDR1 and CDR2 from the germline V gene are SGHRS and YFSETQ. With 3 bases clipped from V and 5 bases from J, the junction kept 2 bases outside the gene matches. The length of the CDR3 is 14 residues. In nucleotides, the CDR3 is TGCGCCAGCAGCTGGACTAGCGGCAACAATGAGCAGTTCTTC. Translation gives CASSWTSGNNEQFF.

The rearrangement joins TRBV18 to TRBJ1-1; TRBD1 matches at 7 bases. The V and J ends lost 10 bases and 1 base, in that order; junction bases with no gene match: 6. The CDR3 has 13 amino acids. From germline, CDR1 is KGHSH and CDR2 LQKENI. The DNA of the CDR3 is TGTGCCACCGAGACAGGGCGGAACACTGAAGCTTTCTTT. This codes for CATETGRNTEAFF.

This chain links TRBV18 with TRBJ2-1, with 8 bases that match TRBD2. This CDR3 has 16 amino acids. Germline loops: CDR1 KGHSH, CDR2 LQKENI. V trimming: 2 bases; J trimming: 9 bases; junction bases outside the gene matches: 12. The CDR3 loop is CASSPNPGGPLSEQFF. As DNA, the CDR3 is TGTGCCAGCTCACCAAACCCGGGGGGGCCTTTGAGTGAGCAGTTCTTC.

V gene TRBV10-1 combines with J gene TRBJ2-5; 8 bases fit TRBD2. The V segment lost 4 bases and the J segment 5 bases; nucleotides outside the gene matches: 9. Germline V CDR1 and CDR2: WNHNN, SYGVQD (reference sequence). CDR3 length: 15 amino acids. The CDR3 nucleotides read TGCGCCAGCAGTGCATATGGGACTAGGAGCGAGACCCAGTACTTC. Protein product: CASSAYGTRSETQYF.

This chain connects TRBV4-3 to TRBJ2-5; possibly TRBD2 for D (6 bases). The germline V gene has CDR1 LGHNA and CDR2 YSLEER. CDR3 length: 15 residues. Trimming removed 2 bases at V and 5 bases at J, with 15 bases between. The CDR3 bases are TGCGCCAGCAGCCAATCTACCGGGGCGGGGGAGACCCAGTACTTC. Translation: CASSQSTGAGETQYF.

V usage is TRBV19 and J usage is TRBJ2-5, with a weak D call TRBD2 (5 bases). Looked up from germline, CDR1 is LNHDA and CDR2 is SQIVND (reference sequence). Trimming cost V 6 bases and J 5 bases, with 10 bases left between them. The CDR3 runs to 12 residues. The chain's CDR3 is CASSDYGETQYF. CDR3 nucleotide sequence: TGTGCCAGTAGCGACTACGGGGAGACCCAGTACTTC.

A word on this clone: An end of the junction does not agree with germline; a read error may underlie this. V gene TRBV4-2 combines with J gene TRBJ1-1; no clear D gene. The germline gives CDR1 LGHNA, CDR2 YNFKEQ. CDR3 length: 11 residues. In nucleotides, the CDR3 is TGTGCCAGCAGCCAAGATGAGAAGCCCTACTTT. Translated, it gives CASSQDEKPYF.